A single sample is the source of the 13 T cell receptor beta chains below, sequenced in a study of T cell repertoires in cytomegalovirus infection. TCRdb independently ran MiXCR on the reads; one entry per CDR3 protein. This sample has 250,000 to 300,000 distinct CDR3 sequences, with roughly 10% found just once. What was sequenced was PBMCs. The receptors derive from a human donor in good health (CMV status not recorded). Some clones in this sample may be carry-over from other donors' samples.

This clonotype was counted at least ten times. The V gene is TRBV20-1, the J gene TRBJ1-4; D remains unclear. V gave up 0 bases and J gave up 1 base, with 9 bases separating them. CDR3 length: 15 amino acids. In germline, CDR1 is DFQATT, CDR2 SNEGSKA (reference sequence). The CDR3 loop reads CSARDLERTNEKLFF. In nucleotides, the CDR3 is TGCAGTGCTAGAGATCTCGAGAGAACTAATGAAAAACTGTTTTTT.

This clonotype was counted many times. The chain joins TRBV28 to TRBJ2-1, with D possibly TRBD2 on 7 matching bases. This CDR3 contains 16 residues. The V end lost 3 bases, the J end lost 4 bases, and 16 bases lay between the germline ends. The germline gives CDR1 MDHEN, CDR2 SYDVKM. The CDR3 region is CASSFPGGGGYNEQFF. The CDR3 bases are TGTGCCAGCAGTTTCCCTGGAGGGGGGGGATACAATGAGCAGTTCTTC.

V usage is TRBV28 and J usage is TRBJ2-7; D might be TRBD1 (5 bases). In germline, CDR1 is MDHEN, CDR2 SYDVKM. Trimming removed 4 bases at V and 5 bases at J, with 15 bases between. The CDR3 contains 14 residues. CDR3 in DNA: TGTGCCAGCAGTTCGACAGAGGTTCGGAACGAGCAGTACTTC. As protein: CASSSTEVRNEQYF.

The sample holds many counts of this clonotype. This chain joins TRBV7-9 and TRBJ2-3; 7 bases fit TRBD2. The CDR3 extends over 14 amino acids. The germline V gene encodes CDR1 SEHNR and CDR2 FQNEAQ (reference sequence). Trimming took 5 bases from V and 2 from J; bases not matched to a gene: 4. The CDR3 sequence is CASSQSGATDTQYF. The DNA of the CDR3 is TGTGCCAGCAGCCAAAGCGGGGCCACAGATACGCAGTATTTT.

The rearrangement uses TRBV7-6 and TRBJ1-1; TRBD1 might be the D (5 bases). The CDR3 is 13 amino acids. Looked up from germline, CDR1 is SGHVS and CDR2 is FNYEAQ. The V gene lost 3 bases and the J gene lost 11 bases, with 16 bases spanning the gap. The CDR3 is CASSFPGELEAFF. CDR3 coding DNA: TGTGCCAGCAGCTTTCCGGGGGAGCTTGAGGCTTTCTTT.

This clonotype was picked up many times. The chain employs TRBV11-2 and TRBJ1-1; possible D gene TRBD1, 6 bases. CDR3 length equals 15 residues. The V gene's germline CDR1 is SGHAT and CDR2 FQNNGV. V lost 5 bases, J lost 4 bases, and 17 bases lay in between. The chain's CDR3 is CASSPWGASPTEAFF. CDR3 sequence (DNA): TGTGCCAGCAGCCCGTGGGGGGCGTCGCCCACTGAAGCTTTCTTT.

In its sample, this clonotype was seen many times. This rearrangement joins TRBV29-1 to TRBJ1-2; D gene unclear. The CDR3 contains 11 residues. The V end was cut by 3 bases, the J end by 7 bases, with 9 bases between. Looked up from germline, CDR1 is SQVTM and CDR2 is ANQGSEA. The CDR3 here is CSVDWGSGYTF. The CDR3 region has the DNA TGCAGCGTTGATTGGGGAAGTGGCTACACCTTC.

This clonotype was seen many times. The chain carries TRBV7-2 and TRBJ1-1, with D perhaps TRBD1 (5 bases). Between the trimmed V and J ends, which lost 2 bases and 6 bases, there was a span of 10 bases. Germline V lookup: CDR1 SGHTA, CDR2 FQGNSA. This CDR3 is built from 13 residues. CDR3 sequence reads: CASSLLGGAEAFF. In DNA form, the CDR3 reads TGTGCCAGCAGCTTATTGGGGGGGGCTGAAGCTTTCTTT.

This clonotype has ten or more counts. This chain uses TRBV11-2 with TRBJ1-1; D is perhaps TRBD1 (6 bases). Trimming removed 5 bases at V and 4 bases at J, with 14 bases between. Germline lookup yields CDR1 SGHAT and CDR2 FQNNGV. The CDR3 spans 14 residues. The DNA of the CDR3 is TGTGCCAGCAGCGCCTACAGGACAGCCACTGAAGCTTTCTTT. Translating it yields CASSAYRTATEAFF.

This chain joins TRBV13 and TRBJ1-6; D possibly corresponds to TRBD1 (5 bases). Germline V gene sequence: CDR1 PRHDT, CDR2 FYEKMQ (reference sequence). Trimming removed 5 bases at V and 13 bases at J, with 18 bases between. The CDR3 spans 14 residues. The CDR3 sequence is CASSTRQNSVPLHF. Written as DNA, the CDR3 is TGTGCCAGCAGCACCAGACAGAATTCAGTGCCCCTCCACTTT.

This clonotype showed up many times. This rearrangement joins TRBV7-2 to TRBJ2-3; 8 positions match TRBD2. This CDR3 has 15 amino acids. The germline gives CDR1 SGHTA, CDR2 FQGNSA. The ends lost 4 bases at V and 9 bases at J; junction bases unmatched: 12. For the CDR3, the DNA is TGTGCCAGCAGCTCTGGGGGACTAGAGTCTGGAACGCAGTATTTT. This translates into CASSSGGLESGTQYF.

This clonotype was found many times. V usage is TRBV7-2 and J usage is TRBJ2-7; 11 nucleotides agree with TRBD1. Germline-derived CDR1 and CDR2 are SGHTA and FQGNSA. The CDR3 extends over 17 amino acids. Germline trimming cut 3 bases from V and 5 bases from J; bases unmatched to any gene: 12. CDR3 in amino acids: CASSLNAGTGGRDEQYF. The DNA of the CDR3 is TGTGCCAGCAGCTTGAACGCCGGGACAGGGGGAAGGGACGAGCAGTACTTC. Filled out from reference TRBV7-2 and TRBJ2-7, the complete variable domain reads GAGVSQSPSNKVTEKGKDVELRCDPISGHTALYWYRQSLGQGLEFLIYFQGNSAPDKSGLPSDRFSAERTGGSVSTLTIQRTQQEDSAVYLCASSLNAGTGGRDEQYFGPGTRLTVT.

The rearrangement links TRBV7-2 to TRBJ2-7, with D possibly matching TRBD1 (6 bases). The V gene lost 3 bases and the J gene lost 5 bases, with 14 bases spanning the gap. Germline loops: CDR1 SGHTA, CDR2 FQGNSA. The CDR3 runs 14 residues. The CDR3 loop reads CASSLSGQSHEQYF. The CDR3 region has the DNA TGTGCCAGCAGCTTGAGCGGACAGTCCCACGAGCAGTACTTC.